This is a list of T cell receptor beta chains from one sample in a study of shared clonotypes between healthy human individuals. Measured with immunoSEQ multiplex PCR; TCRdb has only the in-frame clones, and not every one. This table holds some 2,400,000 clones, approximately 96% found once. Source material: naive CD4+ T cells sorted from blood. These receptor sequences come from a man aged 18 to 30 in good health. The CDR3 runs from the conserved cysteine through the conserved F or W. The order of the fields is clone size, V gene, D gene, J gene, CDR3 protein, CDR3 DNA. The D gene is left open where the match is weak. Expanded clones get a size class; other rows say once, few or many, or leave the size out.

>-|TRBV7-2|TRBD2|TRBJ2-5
CASSLGLAGEGETQYF
TGTGCCAGCAGCTTAGGATTAGCGGGAGAAGGAGAGACCCAGTACTTC
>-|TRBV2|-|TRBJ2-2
CASNKEAGKNTGELFF
TGTGCCAGCAATAAGGAGGCGGGAAAGAACACCGGGGAGCTGTTTTTT
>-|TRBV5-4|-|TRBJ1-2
CASSPEALYGYTF
TGTGCCAGCAGCCCGGAGGCACTCTATGGCTACACCTTC
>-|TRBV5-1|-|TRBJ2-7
CASSSPGSAEQYF
TGCGCCAGCAGCTCTCCGGGGTCAGCCGAGCAGTACTTC
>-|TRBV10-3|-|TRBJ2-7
CAISESALYSYEQYF
TGTGCCATCAGTGAGTCGGCACTTTACTCCTACGAGCAGTACTTC
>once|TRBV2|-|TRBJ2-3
CASSYDTQYF
TGTGCCAGCAGTTACGATACGCAGTATTTT
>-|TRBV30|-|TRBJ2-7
CAWSVRRPGGYVYEQYF
TGTGCCTGGAGTGTAAGAAGGCCGGGGGGCTACGTCTACGAGCAGTACTTC
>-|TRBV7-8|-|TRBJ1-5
CASSSFTGGDQPQHF
TGTGCCAGCAGCTCCTTCACCGGGGGTGATCAGCCCCAGCATTTT
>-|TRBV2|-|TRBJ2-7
CARGNSHEQYF
TGTGCCAGAGGGAATTCTCACGAGCAGTACTTC
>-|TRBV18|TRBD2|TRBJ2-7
CASSPPGLAGGSEQYF
TGTGCCAGCTCACCACCTGGGTTAGCGGGGGGTAGCGAGCAGTACTTC
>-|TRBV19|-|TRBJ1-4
CASSLGRGFEKLFF
TGTGCCAGTAGCCTCGGGCGGGGTTTTGAAAAACTGTTTTTT
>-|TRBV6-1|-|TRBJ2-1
CASSLRTASYNEQFF
TGTGCCAGCAGTCTACGGACGGCATCCTACAATGAGCAGTTCTTC
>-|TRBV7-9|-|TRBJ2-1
CASSLVREQGEQFF
TGTGCCAGCAGCTTAGTACGGGAGCAGGGGGAGCAGTTCTTC
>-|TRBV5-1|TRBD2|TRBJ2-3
CASSLVAGASADTQYF
TGCGCCAGCAGCTTGGTTGCGGGAGCTAGCGCAGATACGCAGTATTTT
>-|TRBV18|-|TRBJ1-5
CASSPSLQANSNQPQHF
TGTGCCAGCTCACCGAGCTTACAGGCGAATAGCAATCAGCCCCAGCATTTT
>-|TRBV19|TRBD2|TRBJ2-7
CASSIRLAQSYEQYF
TGTGCCAGTAGTATACGACTAGCGCAGTCCTACGAGCAGTACTTC
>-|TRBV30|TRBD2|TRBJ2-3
CAWSGSGGADTQYF
TGTGCCTGGAGTGGATCGGGAGGAGCAGATACGCAGTATTTT
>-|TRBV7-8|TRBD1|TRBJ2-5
CASSSGQGQETQYF
TGTGCCAGCAGCTCTGGACAGGGTCAAGAGACCCAGTACTTC
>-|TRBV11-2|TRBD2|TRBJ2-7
CASSLVIPRAGTPYNEQYF
TGTGCCAGCAGCTTAGTGATTCCCCGAGCGGGGACTCCTTACAACGAGCAGTACTTC
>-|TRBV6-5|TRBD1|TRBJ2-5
CASRYRGRGETQYF
TGTGCCAGCAGGTACAGGGGGCGAGGAGAGACCCAGTACTTC
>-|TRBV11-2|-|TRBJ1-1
CASSLDRGLEAFF
TGTGCCAGCAGCTTAGACCGGGGACTAGAAGCTTTCTTT
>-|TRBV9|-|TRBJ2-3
CASSVVGLSTDTQYF
TGTGCCAGCAGCGTAGTCGGTCTTAGCACAGATACGCAGTATTTT
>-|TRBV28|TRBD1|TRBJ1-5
CASTFGTGAQPQHF
TGTGCCAGCACCTTCGGGACAGGGGCTCAGCCCCAGCATTTT
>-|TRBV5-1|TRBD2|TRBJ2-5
CASSLAGGQETQYF
TGCGCCAGCAGCTTGGCGGGAGGTCAAGAGACCCAGTACTTC
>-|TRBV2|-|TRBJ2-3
CASRELVWGSTDTQYF
TGTGCCAGCAGGGAACTAGTCTGGGGCAGCACAGATACGCAGTATTTT
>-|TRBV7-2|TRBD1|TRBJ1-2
CASSQGQGRNYGYTF
TGTGCCAGCAGCCAGGGACAGGGAAGAAACTATGGCTACACCTTC
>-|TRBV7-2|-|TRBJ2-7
CASSLGTGFDTDEQYF
TGTGCCAGCAGCTTAGGCACAGGGTTCGATACAGACGAGCAGTACTTC
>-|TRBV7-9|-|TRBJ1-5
CASSLGVQPQHF
TGTGCCAGCAGCTTAGGGGTCCAGCCCCAGCATTTT
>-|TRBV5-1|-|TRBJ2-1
CASSLDPVSLGAYNEQFF
TGCGCCAGCAGCTTGGACCCGGTTTCGCTAGGCGCCTACAATGAGCAGTTCTTC
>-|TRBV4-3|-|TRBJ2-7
CASSQERTEQYF
TGCGCCAGCAGCCAAGAGCGGACAGAGCAGTACTTC
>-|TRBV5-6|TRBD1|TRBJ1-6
CASSLWDRFSYNSPLHF
TGTGCCAGCAGCTTATGGGACAGGTTCTCCTATAATTCACCCCTCCACTTT
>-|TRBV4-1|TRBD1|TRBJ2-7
CASSQAGQGYEQYF
TGCGCCAGCAGCCAGGCGGGACAGGGCTACGAGCAGTACTTC
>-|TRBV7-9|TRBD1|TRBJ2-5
CASSSDRGQETQYF
TGTGCCAGCAGCTCCGACAGGGGCCAAGAGACCCAGTACTTC
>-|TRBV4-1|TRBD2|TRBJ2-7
CASRQTIFSGDVYEQYF
TGCGCCAGCAGACAAACCATTTTCAGCGGGGATGTCTACGAGCAGTACTTC
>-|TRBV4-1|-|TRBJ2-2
CASSRPGGRVTGELFF
TGCGCCAGCAGCCGCCCGGGGGGCCGGGTCACCGGGGAGCTGTTTTTT
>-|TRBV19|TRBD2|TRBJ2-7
CATARGEDYEQYF
TGTGCCACGGCGCGGGGGGAGGACTACGAGCAGTACTTC
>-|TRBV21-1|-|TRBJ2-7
CASSKKGDSGTLGDEQYF
TGTGCCAGCAGCAAGAAAGGGGATAGCGGAACTTTGGGGGACGAGCAGTACTTC
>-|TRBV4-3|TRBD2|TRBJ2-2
CASLPHLAANTGELFF
TGCGCCAGCCTACCTCATCTAGCGGCGAACACCGGGGAGCTGTTTTTT
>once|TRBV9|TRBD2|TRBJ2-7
CASSVGTSGSHEQYF
TGTGCCAGCAGCGTTGGGACTAGCGGGAGCCACGAGCAGTACTTC
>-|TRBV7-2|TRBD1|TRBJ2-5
CASSNVGTGRRETQYF
TGTGCCAGCAGCAACGTCGGGACAGGGAGGAGGGAGACCCAGTACTTC
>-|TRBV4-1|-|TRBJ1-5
CASSQEGQGLGNQPQHF
TGCGCCAGCAGCCAAGAAGGTCAGGGGCTGGGCAATCAGCCCCAGCATTTT
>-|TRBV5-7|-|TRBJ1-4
CASSLAGRLSTNEKLFF
TGTGCCAGCAGCTTGGCGGGTAGACTGTCAACTAATGAAAAACTGTTTTTT
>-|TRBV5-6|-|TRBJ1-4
CASSYTTGWGGEKLFF
TGTGCCAGCAGCTATACGACGGGCTGGGGTGGGGAAAAACTGTTTTTT
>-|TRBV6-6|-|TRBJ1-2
CASSDSNYGYTF
TGTGCCAGCAGCGACAGCAACTATGGCTACACCTTC
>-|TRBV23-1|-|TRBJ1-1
CASSQWTEAFF
TGCGCCAGCAGTCAATGGACTGAAGCTTTCTTT
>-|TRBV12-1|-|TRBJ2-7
CASSFIRDRAPEQYF
TGTGCCAGCAGCTTTATACGGGACAGGGCGCCTGAGCAGTACTTC
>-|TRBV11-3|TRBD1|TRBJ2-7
CASSLRTGTAYEQYF
TGTGCCAGCAGCTTACGGACAGGGACCGCCTACGAGCAGTACTTC
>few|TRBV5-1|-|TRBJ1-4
CASSPLMNEKLFF
TGCGCCAGCAGCCCGCTGATGAATGAAAAACTGTTTTTT
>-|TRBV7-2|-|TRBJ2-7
CASSPDRYEQYF
TGTGCCAGCAGCCCCGATCGATACGAGCAGTACTTC
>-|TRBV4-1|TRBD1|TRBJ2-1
CASSQESSRDRGEDNEQFF
TGCGCCAGCAGCCAAGAATCCTCACGGGACAGGGGAGAGGACAATGAGCAGTTCTTC
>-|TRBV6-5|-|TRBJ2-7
CASSWGNEQYF
TGTGCCAGCAGTTGGGGTAACGAGCAGTACTTC
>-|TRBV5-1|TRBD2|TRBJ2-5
CASSLGRTSGEIQETQYF
TGCGCCAGCAGCTTGGGACGGACTAGCGGGGAGATTCAAGAGACCCAGTACTTC
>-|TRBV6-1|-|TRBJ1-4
CASLRRETNEKLFF
TGTGCCAGCCTCCGGAGGGAAACTAATGAAAAACTGTTTTTT